This T cell receptor beta chain emerged from a study of PD-1 blockade in classical Hodgkin lymphoma. General study points: Baseline TCR diversity was reportedly lower in newly diagnosed patients than in healthy donors. It was reported as lower still in relapsed/refractory patients.

Assay used: immunoSEQ multiplex PCR; TCRdb lists only in-frame clones, some missing. The repertoire holds 10,000 to 12,000 clones, with around 79% as singletons. V dropped 0 bases and J dropped 1 base, with 12 bases sitting between them. The CDR3 has 16 amino acids. Germline values: CDR1 ENHRY, CDR2 SYGVKD. This clone was found once. Its antigen is unidentified. Every patient relapsed after autologous stem cell transplantation, and brentuximab vedotin exposure varied. The receptor was isolated from a human donor with classical Hodgkin lymphoma. Specimen: peripheral blood mononuclear cells (PBMCs), collected at baseline. V gene TRBV10-3 combines with J gene TRBJ2-5, with D possibly matching TRBD1 (5 bases). CDR3 sequence (DNA): TGTGCCATCAGTGAGTCGACAGTAACAGGCCAAGAGACCCAGTACTTC. Translation: CAISESTVTGQETQYF.